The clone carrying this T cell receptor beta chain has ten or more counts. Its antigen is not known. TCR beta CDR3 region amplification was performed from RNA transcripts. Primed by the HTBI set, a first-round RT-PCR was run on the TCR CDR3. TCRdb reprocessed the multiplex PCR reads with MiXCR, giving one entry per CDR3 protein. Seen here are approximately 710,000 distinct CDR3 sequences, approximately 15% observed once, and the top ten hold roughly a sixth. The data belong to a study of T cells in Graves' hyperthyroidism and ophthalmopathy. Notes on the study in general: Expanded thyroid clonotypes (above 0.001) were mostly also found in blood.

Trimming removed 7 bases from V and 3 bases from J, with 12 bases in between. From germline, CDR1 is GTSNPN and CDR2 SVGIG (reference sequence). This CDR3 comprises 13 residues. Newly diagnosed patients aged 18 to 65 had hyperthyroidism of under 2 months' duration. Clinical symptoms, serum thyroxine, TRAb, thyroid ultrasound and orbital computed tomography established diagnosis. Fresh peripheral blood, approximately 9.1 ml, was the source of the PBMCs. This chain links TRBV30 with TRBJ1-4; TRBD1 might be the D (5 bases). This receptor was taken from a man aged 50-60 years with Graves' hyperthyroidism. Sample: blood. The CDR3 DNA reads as TGTGCCTTCGAGGGGCTTGCTAATGAAAAACTGTTTTTT. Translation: CAFEGLANEKLFF.